The 23 T cell receptor beta chains below come from one sample, sequenced in a study of breast tumors, draining lymph nodes, adjacent tissues. Axillary draining lymph nodes of breast cancer patients supplied the node samples. TCRdb called the multiplex PCR reads again in MiXCR, with one record for every CDR3 protein. The sample includes 200,000 or so distinct CDR3 sequences, approximately 33% of them seen just once. Source material: axillary lymph node tissue. The receptors originated from a female donor with breast cancer. Some clones in this sample may be carry-over from other donors' samples.

In this sample, this clonotype turned up once. A read error may produce the germline difference seen at one junction end. The V gene is TRBV30, the J gene TRBJ1-1; D is perhaps TRBD1 (6 bases). Germline lookup yields CDR1 GTSNPN and CDR2 SVGIG (reference sequence). The CDR3 is 13 residues long. CDR3 loop: CAWSGQANTEAFF. As DNA, the CDR3 is TGTGCCTGGAGTGGACAGGCGAACACTGAGGCTTTCTTT.

Regarding this clonotype: Since a much larger clone is just one base distant, this may be a read error. The CDR3 does not close with the conserved phenylalanine or tryptophan, likely indicating a read error. This sequence joins TRBV19 and TRBJ2-1; TRBD2 matches 7 bases. This CDR3 region has 16 residues. CDR1 is LNHDA, CDR2 SQIVND, per germline (reference sequence). V lost 4 bases, J lost 7 bases, and 13 bases stayed unmatched. The CDR3 region is CASSKGRGILRNEQFS. The CDR3 DNA reads TGTGCCAGTAGTAAGGGGCGGGGGATATTGCGGAATGAGCAGTTCTCC.

A note on this clonotype: The junction shows a germline mismatch at one end, possibly a read error. The chain links TRBV19 to TRBJ1-5; D gene ambiguous. This CDR3 has 15 residues. CDR1 is LNHDA, CDR2 SQIVND, per germline (reference sequence). The DNA of the CDR3 is TGTGCCAGTAGCCTCGGCAGGTACGGCAATCAGCCCCAGCACTTT. Translation: CASSLGRYGNQPQHF.

The rearrangement links TRBV20-1 to TRBJ2-1; a possible D gene is TRBD2 (6 bases). Germline V CDR1 and CDR2: DFQATT, SNEGSKA (reference sequence). The CDR3 covers 13 residues. The CDR3 nucleotides read TGCAGGCGGGGCAGCCTCTCCTACAATGAGCAGTTCTTC. Amino acids: CRRGSLSYNEQFF.

Many counts were recorded for this clonotype. The chain uses TRBV12-3 or TRBV12-4 and TRBJ2-3; D may be TRBD2 (5 bases). The CDR3 is 12 residues long. V was pared by 7 bases and J by 2 bases, with 7 bases between. The CDR3 here is CASTRDTDTQYF. The CDR3, as DNA: TGTGCCAGCACCCGGGACACAGATACGCAGTATTTT.

This clonotype showed up many times. The chain employs TRBV6-5 and TRBJ2-7; 7 bases fit TRBD1. Germline V lookup: CDR1 MNHEY, CDR2 SVGAGI. The CDR3 contains 12 residues. CDR3 DNA: TGTGCTAGTAGGACAGGTTTAAACGAGCAGTACTTC. As protein: CASRTGLNEQYF.

This clonotype appeared many times. The CDR3 coding sequence is TGTGCCAGCAGCTTTGGAACAGACAGGGGTAGAGAGACCCAGTACTTC. Amino acids: CASSFGTDRGRETQYF. The genes are TRBV11-2 and TRBJ2-5; 8 bases align to TRBD1. The CDR3 runs to 16 residues. V was clipped by 3 bases and J by 4 bases; unmatched bases: 10. Per germline, CDR1 SGHAT and CDR2 FQNNGV.

This chain connects TRBV5-4 to TRBJ2-2, with TRBD1 identical over 8 bases. The V gene's germline CDR1 is SGHNT and CDR2 YYREEE (reference sequence). The CDR3 has 14 residues. The trim removed 3 bases at V and 4 bases at J, leaving 2 bases unmatched. The CDR3: CASSWGQATGELFF. In DNA, the CDR3 is TGTGCCAGCAGCTGGGGACAGGCCACCGGGGAGCTGTTTTTT.

A few counts support this clonotype. V gene TRBV30 combines with J gene TRBJ2-1, with 10 positions matching TRBD2. Germline V gene data show CDR1 as GTSNPN and CDR2 as SVGIG (reference sequence). V dropped 4 bases and J dropped 7; count of bases not matched to a gene: 4. This CDR3 is built from 13 residues. The CDR3, as DNA: TGTGCCTGGACTAGCGGGAGTATAAATGAGCAGTTCTTC. Protein sequence: CAWTSGSINEQFF.

CDR3 protein: CASSEDRGRGNQPQHF. In nucleotides, the CDR3 is TGTGCCAGCAGCGAGGACAGGGGGCGTGGCAATCAGCCCCAGCATTTT. V and J are TRBV7-9 and TRBJ1-5; TRBD1 matches 11 bases. The germline gives CDR1 SEHNR, CDR2 FQNEAQ (reference sequence). The CDR3 is 16 amino acids. The junction had 5 bases not matched to a gene; V was cut back by 5 bases and J by 2 bases.

This clonotype was picked up many times. A much larger clone lies one base from this, so it may be a read error. This chain connects TRBV20-1 to TRBJ2-5; D assignment may be TRBD1 or TRBD2 (5 bases each). The CDR3 covers 15 residues. Trimming removed 5 bases at V and 4 bases at J, with 20 bases between. From germline, CDR1 is DFQATT and CDR2 SNEGSKA (reference sequence). The CDR3 nucleotides are TGCAGTGCTGGCCTTGGGGGTTGGGGCCCAGAGACCCAGTACTTC. Amino acids: CSAGLGGWGPETQYF.

This clonotype was detected many times. The chain's CDR3 is CASREQGGGYTF. CDR3 coding DNA: TGTGCCAGCAGGGAACAGGGTGGCGGCTACACCTTC. This chain connects TRBV2 to TRBJ1-2, with a weak D call TRBD1 (6 bases). Germline CDR1 and CDR2: SNHLY and FYNNEI. Trimming removed 6 bases at V and 8 bases at J, with 13 bases between. CDR3 length: 12 amino acids.

This clonotype was picked up many times. This chain uses TRBV28 with TRBJ2-7, with D possibly TRBD1 on 5 matching bases. The V end lost 3 bases, the J end lost 6 bases, and 12 bases lay between the germline ends. The CDR3 runs to 13 residues. Germline values: CDR1 MDHEN, CDR2 SYDVKM. CDR3 protein: CASSLGQGSEQYF. CDR3 DNA: TGTGCCAGCAGTTTGGGGCAGGGCTCCGAGCAGTACTTC. Full variable domain (remainder filled in from reference TRBV28 and TRBJ2-7): DVKVTQSSRYLVKRTGEKVFLECVQDMDHENMFWYRQDPGLGLRLIYFSYDVKMKEKGDIPEGYSVSREKKERFSLILESASTNQTSMYLCASSLGQGSEQYFGPGTRLTVT.

The V and J genes are TRBV2 and TRBJ2-5; 9 bases match TRBD1. Germline V gene data show CDR1 as SNHLY and CDR2 as FYNNEI. V lost 6 bases, J lost 0 bases, and 5 bases stayed unmatched. The CDR3 is 15 residues long. Here the CDR3 DNA reads TGTGCCAGCAGGAAACAGGGGGCGAACCAAGAGACCCAGTACTTC. Protein product: CASRKQGANQETQYF.

This clonotype was detected many times. The chain couples TRBV18 to TRBJ2-5, with a weak D call TRBD1 (5 bases). V was shortened by 4 bases and J by 5 bases, with 14 bases between the two germline ends. From germline, CDR1 is KGHSH and CDR2 LQKENI. This CDR3 region has 14 residues. In nucleotides, the CDR3 is TGTGCCAGCTCACTAGGGGTGGGTCTCGAGACCCAGTACTTC. Translated, it gives CASSLGVGLETQYF.

This clonotype was seen ten or more times. J is TRBJ2-4 and V is TRBV24-1; 7 bases align to TRBD2. CDR1 and CDR2 from the germline V gene are KGHDR and SFDVKD. The CDR3 length is 14 residues. Losses at the gene ends were 4 bases for V and 9 bases for J; bases not matched to a gene: 8. This chain's CDR3 is CATSEQPPGGIQYF. The CDR3 nucleotides read TGTGCCACCAGTGAACAACCCCCGGGAGGCATTCAGTACTTC.

This clonotype occurred many times. The genes are TRBV24-1 and TRBJ1-5; possibly TRBD1 for D (5 bases). Trimming took 2 bases from V and 1 from J, leaving 11 bases between them. The CDR3 contains 16 residues. CDR1 KGHDR and CDR2 SFDVKD come from the germline V gene. The CDR3 loop reads CATSDSGRASNQPQHF. CDR3 in DNA: TGTGCCACCAGTGATTCCGGCAGGGCGAGCAATCAGCCCCAGCATTTT.

This clonotype occurred many times. The CDR3 bases are TGTGCCAGCAGCCAAGGGGGGGCAGTTGAGCAGTTCTTC. It codes for CASSQGGAVEQFF. The chain is built from TRBV14 and TRBJ2-1; D could derive from TRBD1 or TRBD2 (6 bases each). Germline loops: CDR1 SGHDN, CDR2 FVKESK. This CDR3 contains 13 residues. V gave up 1 base and J gave up 9 bases, with 10 bases separating them. The complete variable domain, with remaining parts taken from reference TRBV14 and TRBJ2-1, reads EAGVTQFPSHSVIEKGQTVTLRCDPISGHDNLYWYRRVMGKEIKFLLHFVKESKQDESGMPNNRFLAERTGGTYSTLKVQPAELEDSGVYFCASSQGGAVEQFFGPGTRLTVL.

In regard to this clonotype: The conserved final phenylalanine or tryptophan is absent from the CDR3, which likely points to a read error. It is unclear where the CDR3 begins or ends on the DNA, so no DNA is shown, and the CDR3 is as TCRdb lists it. V usage is TRBV7-9 and J usage is TRBJ2-3; the DNA was not used to check the table's D call, TRBD1. Germline V gene sequence: CDR1 SEHNR, CDR2 FQNEAQ (reference sequence). Inclusive of both ends, the CDR3 amounts to 15 amino acids. CDR3: CASTSRGPSTDTQMS.

The V and J genes are TRBV7-9 and TRBJ1-1; D is unclear. Germline V gene data show CDR1 as SEHNR and CDR2 as FQNEAQ (reference sequence). Trimming took 2 bases from V and 7 from J, leaving 11 bases between them. This CDR3 contains 13 residues. The CDR3 DNA sequence: TGTGCCAGCAGCTTACTGGGTACGGTTGAAGCTTTCTTT. Residues: CASSLLGTVEAFF.

The sample holds many counts of this clonotype. The gene calls are TRBV12-3 or TRBV12-4 and TRBJ1-2, with 7 bases fitting TRBD1. There are 13 residues in the CDR3. The V segment lost 5 bases and the J segment 5 bases; nucleotides outside the gene matches: 5. CDR3 loop: CASSPGQEYGYTF. CDR3 in DNA: TGTGCCAGCAGTCCCGGACAGGAATATGGCTACACCTTC.

The chain joins TRBV12-3 or TRBV12-4 to TRBJ2-3; 11 nucleotides line up with TRBD2. V dropped 5 bases and J dropped 0; count of bases not matched to a gene: 4. The CDR3 loop spans 16 amino acids. The CDR3 DNA reads TGTGCCAGCAGTCCGGGACTAGCGGTTAGCACAGATACGCAGTATTTT. Amino acid sequence: CASSPGLAVSTDTQYF.

This clonotype was counted at least ten times. CDR3 in amino acids: CASSLLAGGDNEQFF. CDR3 nucleotide sequence: TGTGCCAGCAGTCTTCTAGCGGGGGGTGACAATGAGCAGTTCTTC. The chain couples TRBV12-3 or TRBV12-4 to TRBJ2-1, with TRBD2 identical over 11 bases. Trimming cost V 5 bases and J 5 bases; bases outside gene matches: 5. The CDR3 is made up of 15 amino acids.